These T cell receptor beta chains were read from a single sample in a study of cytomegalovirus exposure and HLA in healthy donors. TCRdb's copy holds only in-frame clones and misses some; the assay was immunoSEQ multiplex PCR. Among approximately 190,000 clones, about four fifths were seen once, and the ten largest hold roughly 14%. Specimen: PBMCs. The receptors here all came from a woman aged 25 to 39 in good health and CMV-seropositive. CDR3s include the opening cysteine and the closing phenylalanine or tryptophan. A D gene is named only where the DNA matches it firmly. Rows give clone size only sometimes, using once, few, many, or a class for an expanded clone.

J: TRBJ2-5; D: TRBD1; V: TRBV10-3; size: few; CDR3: CAIRRDRGQETQYF; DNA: TGTGCCATCAGGAGGGACAGGGGGCAAGAGACCCAGTACTTC
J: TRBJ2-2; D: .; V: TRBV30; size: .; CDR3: CAWSIWLGGTNTGELFF; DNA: TGTGCCTGGAGTATCTGGTTGGGGGGTACGAACACCGGGGAGCTGTTTTTT
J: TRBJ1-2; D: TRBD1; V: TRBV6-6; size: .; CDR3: CASRSGGENGYTF; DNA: TGTGCCAGCAGGTCAGGGGGCGAGAATGGCTACACCTTC
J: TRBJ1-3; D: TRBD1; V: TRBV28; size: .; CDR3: CASSLPGTGGNTIYF; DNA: TGTGCCAGCAGTTTACCCGGGACAGGAGGAAACACCATATATTTT
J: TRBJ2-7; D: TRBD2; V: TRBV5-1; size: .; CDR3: CASSLEAREGPEQYF; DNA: TGCGCCAGCAGCTTGGAGGCGCGGGAGGGCCCGGAGCAGTACTTC
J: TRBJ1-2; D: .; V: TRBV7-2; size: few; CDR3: CASSLGAGLGYTF; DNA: TGTGCCAGCAGCTTAGGGGCTGGATTGGGCTACACCTTC
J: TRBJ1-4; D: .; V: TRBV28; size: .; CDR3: CASRRSGGEKLFF; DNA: TGTGCCAGCAGAAGAAGCGGGGGGGAAAAACTGTTTTTT
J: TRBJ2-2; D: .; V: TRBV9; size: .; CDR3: CASSVLLSTGELFF; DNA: TGTGCCAGCAGCGTCCTCCTTTCCACCGGGGAGCTGTTTTTT
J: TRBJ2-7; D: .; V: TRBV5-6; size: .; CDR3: CASSLQGFYEQYF; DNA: TGTGCCAGCAGCTTGCAGGGTTTTTACGAGCAGTACTTC
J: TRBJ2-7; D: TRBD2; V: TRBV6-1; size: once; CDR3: CASSQGLVYSEQYF; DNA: TGTGCCAGCAGCCAGGGACTAGTCTATTCCGAGCAGTACTTC
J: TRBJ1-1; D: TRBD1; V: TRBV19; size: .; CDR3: CASSIGGQWATEAFF; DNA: TGTGCCAGTAGTATAGGGGGACAGTGGGCCACTGAAGCTTTCTTT
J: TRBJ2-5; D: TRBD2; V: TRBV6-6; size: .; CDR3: CASRKGGRVEETQYF; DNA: TGTGCCAGCAGAAAGGGCGGGAGGGTAGAAGAGACCCAGTACTTC
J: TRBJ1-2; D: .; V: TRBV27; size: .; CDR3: CASSSRLHGYTF; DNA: TGTGCCAGCAGTTCCAGACTACACGGCTACACCTTC
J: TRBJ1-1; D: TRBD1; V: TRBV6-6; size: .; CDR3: CASLPPGTGTTEAFF; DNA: TGTGCCAGCCTTCCCCCCGGGACAGGGACGACTGAAGCTTTCTTT
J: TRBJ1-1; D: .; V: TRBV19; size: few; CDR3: CASSIAGYTEAFF; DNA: TGTGCCAGTAGTATAGCAGGGTATACTGAAGCTTTCTTT
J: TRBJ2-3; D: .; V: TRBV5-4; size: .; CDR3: CASSSQRNTDTQYF; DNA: TGTGCCAGCAGCTCGCAGCGGAACACAGATACGCAGTATTTT
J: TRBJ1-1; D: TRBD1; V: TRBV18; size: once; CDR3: CASSPPKGAEDAFF; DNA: TGTGCCAGCTCACCACCGAAGGGGGCGGAAGATGCTTTCTTT
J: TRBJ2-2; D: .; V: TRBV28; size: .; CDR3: CASSSLRAGELFF; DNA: TGTGCCAGCAGCTCCTTGCGGGCCGGGGAGCTGTTTTTT
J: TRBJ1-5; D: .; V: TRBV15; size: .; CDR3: CATSRDNRDQPQHF; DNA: TGTGCCACCAGCAGAGATAATAGAGATCAGCCCCAGCATTTT
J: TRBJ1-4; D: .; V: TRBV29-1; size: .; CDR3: CSVEGQGLRKLFF; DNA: TGCAGCGTTGAAGGGCAGGGTTTACGAAAACTGTTTTTT
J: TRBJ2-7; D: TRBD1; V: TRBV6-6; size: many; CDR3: CASSYPGQGDEQYF; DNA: TGTGCCAGCAGTTATCCGGGACAGGGTGACGAGCAGTACTTC
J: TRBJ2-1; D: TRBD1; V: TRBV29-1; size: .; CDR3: CSVGTGLSYNEQFF; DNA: TGCAGCGTTGGGACAGGGTTATCCTACAATGAGCAGTTCTTC
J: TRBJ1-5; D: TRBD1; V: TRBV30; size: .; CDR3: CAWSLPRGQGNQPQHF; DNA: TGTGCCTGGAGCCTACCCAGGGGGCAAGGGAATCAGCCCCAGCATTTT
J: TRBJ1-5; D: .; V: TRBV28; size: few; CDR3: CASSPGRRYSNQPQHF; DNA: TGTGCCAGCAGCCCGGGCAGGAGGTATAGCAATCAGCCCCAGCATTTT
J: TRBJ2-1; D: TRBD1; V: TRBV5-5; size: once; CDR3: CASSPGQNYNEQFF; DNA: TGTGCCAGCAGCCCGGGACAGAACTACAATGAGCAGTTCTTC
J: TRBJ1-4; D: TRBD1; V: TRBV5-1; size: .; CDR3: CASSTQGATNEKLFF; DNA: TGCGCCAGCAGCACGCAGGGGGCAACTAATGAAAAACTGTTTTTT
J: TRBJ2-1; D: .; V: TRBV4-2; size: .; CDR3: CASSQERAAYNEQFF; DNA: TGTGCCAGCAGCCAAGAGAGAGCGGCCTACAATGAGCAGTTCTTC
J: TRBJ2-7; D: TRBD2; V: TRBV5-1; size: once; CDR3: CASSSLAGGSTYEQYF; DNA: TGCGCCAGCAGTTCCTTAGCGGGGGGGTCTACCTACGAGCAGTACTTC
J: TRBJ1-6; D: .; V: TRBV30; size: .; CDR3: CACHQVRTPTSPLHF; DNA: TGTGCCTGTCACCAAGTAAGGACACCTACCTCACCCCTCCACTTT
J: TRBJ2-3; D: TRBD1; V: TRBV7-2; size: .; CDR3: CASSRLIRQGDTQYF; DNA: TGTGCCAGCAGCCGACTTATTAGACAGGGCGATACGCAGTATTTT
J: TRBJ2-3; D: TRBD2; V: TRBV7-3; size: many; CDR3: CASSLVGGGDTQYF; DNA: TGTGCCAGCAGCTTAGTCGGGGGGGGAGATACGCAGTATTTT
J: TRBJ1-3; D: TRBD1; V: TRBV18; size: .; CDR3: CASSPQQGPLSGNTIYF; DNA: TGTGCCAGCTCGCCCCAACAGGGGCCCCTATCTGGAAACACCATATATTTT
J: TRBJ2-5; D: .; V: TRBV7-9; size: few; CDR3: CSSSFRWDGAQETQYF; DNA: TGTTCCAGCAGCTTTCGGTGGGATGGGGCCCAAGAGACCCAGTACTTC
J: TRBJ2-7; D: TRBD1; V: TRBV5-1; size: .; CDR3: CASSLGQGVYEQYF; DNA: TGCGCCAGCAGCTTGGGACAGGGGGTCTACGAGCAGTACTTC
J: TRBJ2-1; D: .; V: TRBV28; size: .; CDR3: CASSLPGQGYNEQFF; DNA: TGTGCCAGCAGTTTGCCAGGGCAAGGCTACAATGAGCAGTTCTTC
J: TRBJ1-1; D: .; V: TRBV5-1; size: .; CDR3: CASSLGATEAFF; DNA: TGCGCCAGCAGCCTGGGGGCCACTGAAGCTTTCTTT
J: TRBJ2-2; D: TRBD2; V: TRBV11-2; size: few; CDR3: CASSLLAGTGELFF; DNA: TGTGCCAGCAGCTTACTAGCGGGAACCGGGGAGCTGTTTTTT
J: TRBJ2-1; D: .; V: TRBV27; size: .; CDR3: CASSLSWQNNEQFF; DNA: TGTGCCAGCAGTTTATCGTGGCAGAACAATGAGCAGTTCTTC
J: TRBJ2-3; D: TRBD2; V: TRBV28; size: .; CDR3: CASSFVGGGRALQTDTQYF; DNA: TGTGCCAGCAGTTTCGTTGGGGGCGGGAGGGCCTTACAGACAGATACGCAGTATTTT